Below, one T cell receptor (beta chain) is given with its context. Its antigen remains unidentified. V dropped 5 bases and J dropped 7 bases, with 18 bases sitting between them. The CDR3 contains 14 residues. CDR1 SNHLY and CDR2 FYNNEI come from the germline V gene. This specimen belongs to a study of cytomegalovirus exposure and HLA in healthy donors. Study-level results: Roughly uniform depth of sequencing across donors was assumed in presence/absence analyses. In a later analysis, parvovirus B19, influenza, CMV and Epstein-Barr virus appeared linked to several top co-occurrence clusters.

Vbeta (60) and Jbeta (13) primers were used in the PCR. Profiled with immunoSEQ multiplex PCR; TCRdb holds only in-frame clones, not every one. The table shows about 73,000 clones, with 65% to 85% occurring only once. This clonotype was obtained from a man between 65 and 79 years old in good health and CMV-seronegative. This chain uses TRBV2 with TRBJ2-7; possible D gene TRBD2, 5 bases. The sequenced sample consisted of PBMCs. CDR3: CASSMRLASMEQYF. The CDR3 DNA is TGTGCCAGCAGTATGAGATTAGCGAGTATGGAGCAGTACTTC.